These T cell receptor beta chains were read from a single sample in a study of blood T cell repertoires in COVID-19. Data came from immunoSEQ multiplex PCR; TCRdb stores just in-frame clones and leaves some out. The sample carries 35,000 to 45,000 clones, about 90% recorded once. The sequencing sample was made of peripheral blood. These receptors were taken from a man aged 45-65 years with active COVID-19. Each CDR3 is given with its conserved first and last residue. Fields, in order: clone size, V gene, J gene, D gene, CDR3 protein, CDR3 DNA. D genes are given only for firm matches. A row's size may be missing; if present it is once, few, many or a size class.

>-|TRBV5-6|TRBJ2-3|-
CASSLIAGSTDTQYF
TGTGCCAGCAGCTTGATTGCGGGAAGCACAGATACGCAGTATTTT
>-|TRBV10-1|TRBJ2-5|TRBD1
CASSDGQGMIETQYF
TGCGCCAGCAGCGATGGACAGGGAATGATTGAGACCCAGTACTTC
>-|TRBV3-1/TRBV3-2|TRBJ1-1|-
CASSQVIIQGKAFF
TGTGCCAGCAGCCAAGTAATCATCCAGGGGAAAGCTTTCTTT
>-|TRBV9|TRBJ2-5|-
CASNVGGGRSQETQYF
TGTGCCAGCAACGTAGGGGGCGGGAGAAGTCAAGAGACCCAGTACTTC
>-|TRBV28|TRBJ2-5|TRBD1
CASSSPGQGWEQYF
TGTGCCAGCAGTTCACCGGGACAGGGGTGGGAGCAGTACTTC
>few|TRBV3-1/TRBV3-2|TRBJ1-1|TRBD1
CASTSGQGLVNTEAFF
TGTGCCAGCACCTCCGGACAGGGTCTCGTGAACACTGAAGCTTTCTTT
>once|TRBV5-1|TRBJ2-1|TRBD2
CASNLYSGSSYNEQFF
TGCGCCAGCAACCTTTATAGCGGGAGCTCCTACAATGAGCAGTTCTTC
>once|TRBV11-2|TRBJ2-7|TRBD2
CASRVAGVSDEQYF
TGTGCCAGCAGGGTAGCGGGAGTGTCCGACGAGCAGTACTTC
>-|TRBV15|TRBJ2-7|TRBD2
CATSNSGYSYEQYF
TGTGCCACCAGCAATAGCGGGTACTCCTACGAGCAGTACTTC
>-|TRBV7-9|TRBJ2-1|TRBD2
CASSRGGEQFF
TGTGCCAGCAGCCGGGGGGGTGAGCAGTTCTTC
>-|TRBV5-1|TRBJ2-2|-
CASSILFGDTGELFF
TGCGCCAGCAGCATCCTTTTCGGTGACACCGGGGAGCTGTTTTTT
>-|TRBV3-1/TRBV3-2|TRBJ2-5|-
CASSQGRGQYF
TGTGCCAGCAGCCAAGGAAGGGGACAGTACTTC
>once|TRBV3-1/TRBV3-2|TRBJ2-2|TRBD1
CASSRTDRGHTGELFF
TGTGCCAGCAGCCGGACCGACAGGGGACACACCGGGGAGCTGTTTTTT
>once|TRBV7-9|TRBJ2-3|-
CASSLGGGGAFTDTQYF
TGTGCCAGCAGCTTAGGGGGGGGCGGAGCCTTCACAGATACGCAGTATTTT
>-|TRBV3-1/TRBV3-2|TRBJ2-5|-
CASSQEGRQETQYF
TGTGCCAGCAGCCAAGAGGGTAGACAGGAGACCCAGTACTTC
>once|TRBV29-1|TRBJ1-1|-
CSVGQGLNTEAFF
TGCAGCGTTGGCCAGGGATTGAACACTGAAGCTTTCTTT